This T cell receptor (beta chain) was captured in a study of graft-versus-host responses after intestinal transplantation. In the study overall: Once they had received anti-thymocyte globulin induction, all recipients took tacrolimus and steroids for approximately 3 years. General observations from the study: The study associated peak circulating GvH clone levels with early post-transplant HvG declines. Allograft graft-versus-host to host-versus-graft clonal ratios ran high in patients with graft-donor T cell macrochimerism. Recipient bone marrow held GvH clones, some seen earlier in ileum or blood.

Profiled with immunoSEQ multiplex PCR; TCRdb holds only in-frame clones, not every one. Here the sample spans about 100,000 clones, over 80% being singletons. This clone was recorded once. Antigen specificity is unknown. The CDR3 covers 13 residues. The germline gives CDR1 WSHSY, CDR2 SAAADI. Between the trimmed V and J ends, which lost 2 bases and 4 bases, there was a span of 5 bases. The sequencing used unstimulated CD8+ T cells sorted from spleen or lymph node cells, collected before intestinal transplant. This receptor was identified in a human donor who received an intestinal transplant. The chain combines TRBV10-2 with TRBJ2-2; D remains unclear. CDR3 loop: CASSEDGTGELFF. DNA for the CDR3: TGCGCCAGCAGTGAGGACGGCACCGGGGAGCTGTTTTTT.